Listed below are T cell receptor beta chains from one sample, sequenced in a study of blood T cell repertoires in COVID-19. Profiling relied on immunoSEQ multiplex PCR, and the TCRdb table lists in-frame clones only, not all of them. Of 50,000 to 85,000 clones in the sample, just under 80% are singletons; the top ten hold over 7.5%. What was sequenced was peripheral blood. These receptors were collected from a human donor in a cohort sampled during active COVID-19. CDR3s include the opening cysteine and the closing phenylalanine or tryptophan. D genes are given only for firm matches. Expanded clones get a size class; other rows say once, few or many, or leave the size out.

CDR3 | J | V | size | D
CASSNPGQSSYEQYF | TRBJ2-7 | TRBV5-4 | . | TRBD1
CASSPTGAGNTIYF | TRBJ1-3 | TRBV3-1/TRBV3-2 | . | TRBD1
CASSAPGQGSTDTQYF | TRBJ2-3 | TRBV5-1 | . | TRBD1
CASSVEGTASYEQYF | TRBJ2-7 | TRBV9 | . | .
CASSRTSGRGNEQFF | TRBJ2-1 | TRBV5-1 | few | TRBD2
CASSQPGQGYEQYF | TRBJ2-7 | TRBV4-2 | . | TRBD1
CASSLALTGGYQETQYF | TRBJ2-5 | TRBV7-8 | . | TRBD1
CSVVGTGVTEAFF | TRBJ1-1 | TRBV29-1 | . | TRBD1
CASSFRGTGGDEQYF | TRBJ2-7 | TRBV7-8 | . | TRBD1
CASKRQGGTGELFF | TRBJ2-2 | TRBV27 | . | TRBD1
CASSNIRGNTEAFF | TRBJ1-1 | TRBV7-8 | . | .
CASKEQGDETQYF | TRBJ2-5 | TRBV19 | . | TRBD1
CASSPPGSTANYGYTF | TRBJ1-2 | TRBV28 | . | .
CAISEGQGESLHF | TRBJ1-6 | TRBV10-3 | few | TRBD1
CASGLGLTGELFF | TRBJ2-2 | TRBV12-5 | . | .
CASSEGANQPQHF | TRBJ1-5 | TRBV2 | once | .
CAWSVVGDYRKRDTQYF | TRBJ2-3 | TRBV30 | . | TRBD2
CASRLLRGRTTYEQYF | TRBJ2-7 | TRBV11-2 | . | .
CASSLEGASHSGNTIYF | TRBJ1-3 | TRBV7-7 | . | .
CASSAGQTYEQYF | TRBJ2-7 | TRBV10-1 | . | .
CASSSGTASSYNEQFF | TRBJ2-1 | TRBV5-1 | . | .
CASSLVGTSGYEQYF | TRBJ2-7 | TRBV7-8 | . | TRBD2
CASSSSRLADGKDEQYF | TRBJ2-7 | TRBV10-1 | . | TRBD2
CASSWTEANTQYF | TRBJ2-5 | TRBV7-2 | . | .
CAWSPTSYGYTF | TRBJ1-2 | TRBV30 | . | .
CASTPLLRYEQYF | TRBJ2-7 | TRBV5-8 | few | .
CASSLLRSRGYTF | TRBJ1-2 | TRBV7-2 | . | .
CASSPLAETPYEQYF | TRBJ2-7 | TRBV7-6 | few | .
CASSSGEGTEAFF | TRBJ1-1 | TRBV18 | . | .